This T cell receptor beta chain was sequenced for a study of blood T cell repertoires in COVID-19. Study in general: Sources were T cells, B-cell-depleted T cells, or PBMCs; the material itself was cDNA or gDNA.

Germline CDR1 is GTSNPN and CDR2 is SVGIG (reference sequence). The CDR3 comprises 11 residues, both ends counted. With regard to this clone: Because the CDR3's place on the DNA is in doubt, the DNA is left out and the CDR3 is given as listed by TCRdb.

The protocol was immunoSEQ multiplex PCR, while the TCRdb copy is restricted to in-frame clones and leaves out a portion. The repertoire includes about 170,000 clones, around four fifths of them detected once, and roughly 4.5% sits in the top ten. The rearrangement joins TRBV30 to TRBJ1-6; the table calls TRBD1, which could not be checked here. This sequence originates from a woman between 45 and 65 years old who had recovered from COVID-19. The sequencing sample was made of PBMCs or T cells enriched from blood (not recorded which). This CDR3 reads CAWSVGTGSYF.